The entry below gives a single T cell receptor beta chain sequence along with its context. Its specificity is not known. V lost 3 bases and J 5 bases, leaving 11 bases between the germline ends. CDR3 length equals 13 residues. Germline V gene data show CDR1 as SGHRS and CDR2 as YFSETQ. The sample originates from a study of cytomegalovirus exposure and HLA in healthy donors. Notes on the study in general: There were 150 or so TCR beta chains listed as cytomegalovirus-associated.

Some clones are missing from TCRdb's copy, which holds only in-frame ones; the method was immunoSEQ multiplex PCR. The sample includes about 180,000 clones, roughly 89% of them seen just once. The chain employs TRBV5-1 and TRBJ2-5; a weak D match, TRBD2 (6 bases). The sample was PBMCs. This clonotype was obtained from a woman younger than 45 in good health and CMV-seronegative. The CDR3 DNA is TGCGCCAGCAGCTGGAAGGAGGGGGAGACCCAGTACTTC. This sequence encodes CASSWKEGETQYF.